What follows are 12 T cell receptor beta chains derived from one specimen sequenced in a study of early T cells in non-severe SARS-CoV-2 infection. Each CDR3 protein gets one entry after TCRdb re-called the 5' RACE reads with MiXCR. The sample carries around 33,000 distinct CDR3 sequences, about 6.7% recorded once. The material sequenced was whole blood. Every receptor here comes from an adult who was a healthcare worker with PCR-confirmed SARS-CoV-2 infection or an uninfected control (not recorded which).

This chain links TRBV29-1 with TRBJ1-5; D is unclear. Germline lookup yields CDR1 SQVTM and CDR2 ANQGSEA. V was clipped by 5 bases and J by 3 bases, with 14 bases between them. The CDR3 contains 14 residues. The CDR3 bases are TGCAGCGTTCGAGAAGGGCAGGTCAATCAGCCCCAGCATTTT. Translating gives CSVREGQVNQPQHF.

The sample holds many counts of this clonotype. The V call is TRBV12-3 or TRBV12-4, the J call TRBJ2-1; 7 bases are a match to TRBD2. V lost 1 base to trimming and J lost 0 bases; unmatched junction nucleotides: 6. The CDR3 is 17 residues long. The CDR3 DNA is TGTGCCAGCAGTTTAGTAACTAGCGTTAGCTCCTACAATGAGCAGTTCTTC. As protein: CASSLVTSVSSYNEQFF.

In its sample, this clonotype was seen many times. The chain employs TRBV11-2 and TRBJ1-1; 7 positions agree with TRBD1. The CDR3 totals 13 residues. The ends lost 5 bases at V and 10 bases at J; junction bases unmatched: 10. Germline V gene sequence: CDR1 SGHAT, CDR2 FQNNGV. Here the CDR3 reads CASSLTGEQGAFF. The CDR3 DNA follows: TGTGCCAGCAGCCTAACAGGGGAACAAGGAGCTTTCTTT.

In this sample, this clonotype turned up many times. The CDR3 region is CASSLALAGGWDRTDTQYF. The CDR3 DNA reads as TGTGCCAGCAGCTTGGCCCTAGCGGGAGGTTGGGATCGCACAGATACGCAGTATTTT. The rearrangement joins TRBV5-6 to TRBJ2-3; TRBD2 matches 11 bases. There are 19 residues in the CDR3. Germline assignment: CDR1 SGHDT and CDR2 YYEEEE. V lost 0 bases and J lost 1; bases outside the gene matches: 10. Supplemented by reference TRBV5-6 and TRBJ2-3, the full variable domain reads DAGVTQSPTHLIKTRGQQVTLRCSPKSGHDTVSWYQQALGQGPQFIFQYYEEEERQRGNFPDRFSGHQFPNYSSELNVNALLLGDSALYLCASSLALAGGWDRTDTQYFGPGTRLTVL.

This clonotype showed up many times. The rearrangement uses TRBV11-2 and TRBJ2-7; TRBD2 matches 7 bases. Losses at the gene ends were 5 bases for V and 3 bases for J; bases not matched to a gene: 7. Germline V gives CDR1 SGHAT, CDR2 FQNNGV. There are 14 residues in the CDR3. This CDR3 reads CASSPIAGLYEQYF. CDR3 sequence (DNA): TGTGCCAGCAGCCCGATAGCGGGTCTCTACGAGCAGTACTTC.

This clonotype has just a few counts. The chain uses TRBV29-1 and TRBJ1-2; 8 nucleotides line up with TRBD1. Germline loops: CDR1 SQVTM, CDR2 ANQGSEA. The CDR3 runs to 12 residues. The ends lost 7 bases at V and 3 bases at J; junction bases unmatched: 4. The CDR3 sequence is CSDRGVDYGYTF. For the CDR3, the DNA is TGCAGCGACAGGGGGGTGGACTATGGCTACACCTTC.

This clonotype occurred many times. The chain has TRBV12-3 or TRBV12-4 and TRBJ2-1; perhaps TRBD2 as D (6 bases). The V and J ends lost 5 bases and 3 bases respectively, with 17 bases between them. This CDR3 is 16 amino acids long. CDR3 region: CASSHGRDSIYNEQFF. The CDR3 region has the DNA TGTGCCAGCAGTCATGGCCGGGACTCCATCTACAATGAGCAGTTCTTC.

This clonotype was seen a handful of times. The chain carries TRBV5-4 and TRBJ2-5, with 9 bases identical to TRBD2. The CDR3 consists of 14 residues. Germline CDR1 and CDR2: SGHNT and YYREEE (reference sequence). V lost 0 bases and J lost 5; bases outside the gene matches: 2. CDR3 bases: TGTGCCAGCAGCTTGGGCGGGAGGGGGGAGACCCAGTACTTC. The encoded protein is CASSLGGRGETQYF.

There are a few counts of this clonotype. Here the CDR3 reads CASSPDRDYEQYF. CDR3 sequence (DNA): TGTGCCAGCAGCCCGGACAGGGACTACGAGCAGTACTTC. The chain links TRBV28 to TRBJ2-7, with 8 bases matching TRBD1. The CDR3 runs to 13 residues. Trimming at V came to 6 bases and at J to 3 bases, leaving 4 bases not matched to a gene. Germline V lookup: CDR1 MDHEN, CDR2 SYDVKM.

J is TRBJ2-7 and V is TRBV20-1, with D unresolved. This CDR3 has 12 residues. V was cut by 1 base and J by 2 bases, with 6 bases left in between. Germline V gene data show CDR1 as DFQATT and CDR2 as SNEGSKA (reference sequence). This chain's CDR3 is CSARATTYEQYF. The CDR3 region has the DNA TGCAGTGCTAGAGCCACTACCTACGAGCAGTACTTC.

This clonotype occurred many times. This rearrangement joins TRBV20-1 to TRBJ2-3; tentatively, D is TRBD2 (6 bases). The CDR3 runs 14 residues. Trimming took 1 base from V and 6 from J, leaving 14 bases between them. Germline CDR1 and CDR2: DFQATT and SNEGSKA (reference sequence). CDR3 DNA sequence: TGCAGTGCTAGAGCCCAGGACTACCCTGATACGCAGTATTTT. It yields the protein CSARAQDYPDTQYF.

This clonotype appeared many times. CDR3 nucleotide sequence: TGTGCCAGTAGTGACTACGACAGCTCCTATAATTCACCCCTCCACTTT. Residues: CASSDYDSSYNSPLHF. This chain connects TRBV19 to TRBJ1-6; tentative D call: TRBD1 (5 bases). The V gene lost 5 bases and the J gene lost 0 bases, with 11 bases spanning the gap. The CDR3 has 16 amino acids. Germline-derived CDR1 and CDR2 are LNHDA and SQIVND (reference sequence).